This TCR beta chain was sequenced in a study of blood T cell repertoires in COVID-19. As for the study in general: Acute and convalescent COVID-19 samples came from the United States, Italy and Spain. T cells, B-cell-depleted T cells, or PBMCs supplied cDNA or gDNA.

Germline V gene sequence: CDR1 SGHVS, CDR2 FNYEAQ. Losses at the gene ends were 4 bases for V and 6 bases for J; bases not matched to a gene: 11. This CDR3 comprises 15 residues. Original data processing: The authors estimated nucleated cell counts from reference gene primer amplification. The protocol was immunoSEQ multiplex PCR, while the TCRdb copy is restricted to in-frame clones and leaves out a portion. V and J calls plus clone size are reproduced from that table; the DNA served to infer D and trimming. Counted here are 35,000 to 40,000 clones, over 80% occurring once; the ten biggest clones make up roughly 5%. By proportion, this clone is medium-sized.

Input material: peripheral blood. This chain connects TRBV7-6 to TRBJ2-7, with 8 nucleotides matching TRBD1. The source is a man between 50 and 59 years old with active COVID-19. The CDR3 region has the DNA TGTGCCAGCAGCTCTTCGGACAGGGAAGAGTTCGAGCAGTACTTC. Translated: CASSSSDREEFEQYF.